Below, 21 T cell receptor beta chains from the same sample are listed, as sequenced in a study of cytomegalovirus exposure and HLA in healthy donors. The protocol was immunoSEQ multiplex PCR, while the TCRdb copy is restricted to in-frame clones and leaves out a portion. Among about 300,000 clones listed, 70% to 90% were seen once. Sequenced: PBMCs. The receptor set was obtained from a woman between 18 and 29 years old in good health and CMV-seronegative.

The table lists this clone with a count of one. The chain joins TRBV5-1 to TRBJ2-7; 7 bases are shared with TRBD1. CDR3 size: 14 residues. Germline V gene lookup returns CDR1 SGHRS and CDR2 YFSETQ. With 2 bases clipped from V and 5 bases from J, the junction kept 7 bases outside the gene matches. The CDR3 coding sequence is TGCGCCAGCAGCTTCCGGGACAGCGACGACGAGCAGTACTTC. Protein sequence: CASSFRDSDDEQYF.

The chain joins TRBV14 to TRBJ2-7, with 12 bases that match TRBD2. The germline V gene encodes CDR1 SGHDN and CDR2 FVKESK. With V trimmed by 5 bases and J by 3 bases, 5 bases remained unmatched. This CDR3 is 15 amino acids long. The chain's CDR3 is CASSALAGGGYEQYF. The CDR3 DNA reads as TGTGCCAGCAGCGCACTAGCGGGAGGCGGCTACGAGCAGTACTTC.

The table lists this clone with a few counts. The V call is TRBV6-5, the J call TRBJ2-7; TRBD1 is a possible D gene (7 bases). The CDR3 runs 14 residues. CDR1 and CDR2 (germline): MNHEY, SVGAGI. V was clipped by 4 bases and J by 5 bases, with 15 bases between them. CDR3 sequence reads: CASSSSGGGHEQYF. The DNA for the CDR3 is TGTGCCAGCAGTTCCTCAGGAGGGGGCCACGAGCAGTACTTC.

The chain uses TRBV15 and TRBJ2-7, with 9 positions matching TRBD2. Germline CDR1 is LNHNV and CDR2 is YYDKDF (reference sequence). The CDR3 loop spans 15 amino acids. V lost 4 bases to trimming and J lost 2 bases; unmatched junction nucleotides: 6. The CDR3 is CATSTGLALTYEQYF. The CDR3 DNA follows: TGTGCCACCAGCACCGGACTAGCGCTTACCTACGAGCAGTACTTC. The complete variable domain, with remaining parts taken from reference TRBV15 and TRBJ2-7, reads DAMVIQNPRYQVTQFGKPVTLSCSQTLNHNVMYWYQQKSSQAPKLLFHYYDKDFNNEADTPDNFQSRRPNTSFCFLDIRSPGLGDTAMYLCATSTGLALTYEQYFGPGTRLTVT.

V is TRBV30 and J is TRBJ1-2, with TRBD1 as a possible D gene (6 bases). The V end lost 4 bases, the J end lost 8 bases, and 17 bases lay between the germline ends. The CDR3 runs to 13 residues. CDR1 GTSNPN and CDR2 SVGIG come from the germline V gene (reference sequence). The CDR3 bases are TGTGCCTGGACCGAGGGGGGGTTCGGCGGCTACACCTTC. Protein: CAWTEGGFGGYTF.

The rearrangement uses TRBV18 and TRBJ2-3; 10 bases are shared with TRBD1. The CDR3 runs to 17 residues. V shed 1 base, J shed 2 bases, and the junction held 6 bases outside the gene matches. Germline loops: CDR1 KGHSH, CDR2 LQKENI. CDR3 sequence reads: CASSPRIGTGATDTQYF. For the CDR3, the DNA is TGTGCCAGCTCACCACGAATCGGGACAGGGGCCACAGATACGCAGTATTTT.

The gene calls are TRBV6-1 and TRBJ1-4; D ambiguous. Germline loops: CDR1 MNHNS, CDR2 SASEGT. This CDR3 region has 16 residues. V gave up 2 bases and J gave up 5 bases, with 15 bases separating them. CDR3 nucleotides: TGTGCCAGCAGTGAACGTGGTGGGAGAAAGAATGAAAAACTGTTTTTT. This codes for CASSERGGRKNEKLFF.

This chain uses TRBV6-5 with TRBJ2-7, with 11 bases matching TRBD2. The V and J ends lost 7 bases and 4 bases, in that order; junction bases with no gene match: 9. The CDR3 length is 15 residues. Germline loops: CDR1 MNHEY, CDR2 SVGAGI. CDR3 DNA: TGTGCCAGCAAATTAGCGGGAGGGCCCGGGTACGAGCAGTACTTC. It codes for CASKLAGGPGYEQYF.

The chain links TRBV28 to TRBJ2-7; maybe TRBD1 (6 bases). This CDR3 comprises 15 residues. Germline CDR1 MDHEN, CDR2 SYDVKM. The V end lost 6 bases, the J end lost 1 base, and 16 bases lay between the germline ends. The DNA of the CDR3 is TGTGCCAGCAGAGCAGGGGCAGTCGGTTCCTACGAGCAGTACTTC. This encodes CASRAGAVGSYEQYF.

The rearrangement uses TRBV5-1 and TRBJ2-1, with TRBD2 matching 10 bases. Losses at the gene ends were 0 bases for V and 8 bases for J; bases not matched to a gene: 8. The CDR3 is 16 amino acids. Germline-derived CDR1 and CDR2 are SGHRS and YFSETQ. The CDR3 here is CASSLEASGRRDEQFF. CDR3 in DNA: TGCGCCAGCAGCTTGGAGGCTAGCGGGAGACGGGATGAGCAGTTCTTC.

This chain joins TRBV30 and TRBJ1-6; maybe TRBD1 (6 bases). The CDR3 totals 12 residues. From germline, CDR1 is GTSNPN and CDR2 SVGIG (reference sequence). The germline V and J ends were trimmed by 5 bases and 11 bases, with 13 bases remaining between them. The chain's CDR3 is CAWARQVPPLHF. The CDR3 bases are TGTGCCTGGGCCCGACAGGTTCCACCCCTCCACTTT.

The V and J genes are TRBV2 and TRBJ2-7; 7 bases are shared with TRBD1. Germline V lookup: CDR1 SNHLY, CDR2 FYNNEI. Losses at the gene ends were 6 bases for V and 2 bases for J; bases not matched to a gene: 7. This CDR3 contains 14 residues. The CDR3 protein is CASSSGQRTYEQYF. The CDR3 coding sequence is TGTGCCAGCAGCTCGGGACAGCGGACCTACGAGCAGTACTTC.

V is TRBV27 and J is TRBJ2-1; D is uncertain. CDR3 length: 15 amino acids. V lost 3 bases and J 0 bases, leaving 9 bases between the germline ends. Germline V lookup: CDR1 MNHEY, CDR2 SMNVEV (reference sequence). Here the CDR3 reads CASSFTGSSYNEQFF. The CDR3, as DNA: TGTGCCAGCAGTTTTACGGGTAGCTCCTACAATGAGCAGTTCTTC.

This clone was detected once. The chain combines TRBV27 with TRBJ2-1; 8 positions agree with TRBD1. This CDR3 is built from 16 residues. V was pared by 7 bases and J by 8 bases, with 16 bases of the junction left unmatched. Germline V gene data show CDR1 as MNHEY and CDR2 as SMNVEV (reference sequence). This CDR3 is CASKIRGGQGFYEQFF. In DNA form, the CDR3 reads TGTGCCAGCAAGATCCGGGGAGGACAGGGATTTTATGAGCAGTTCTTC.

This clone was recorded once. The chain links TRBV6-4 to TRBJ2-7, with a tentative D call TRBD2 (7 bases). V was trimmed by 8 bases and J by 0 bases, leaving 14 bases between them. The germline CDR1 and CDR2 sequences are MRHNA and SNTAGT. There are 14 residues in the CDR3. The CDR3 DNA is TGTGCCAGCCTTGGGGGGGCCCCCTCCTACGAGCAGTACTTC. Protein sequence: CASLGGAPSYEQYF.

This sequence joins TRBV18 and TRBJ2-5; the D gene is possibly TRBD2 (6 bases). The CDR3 has 14 residues. In germline, CDR1 is KGHSH, CDR2 LQKENI. Trimming pared 4 bases from V and 2 bases from J, leaving 11 bases between. The CDR3 nucleotides read TGTGCCAGCTCACGACTGGCGGGGCAAGAGACCCAGTACTTC. It specifies CASSRLAGQETQYF.

The chain has TRBV4-1 and TRBJ2-1; 14 positions agree with TRBD2. Per germline, CDR1 MGHRA and CDR2 YSYEKL. The trim removed 2 bases at V and 0 bases at J, leaving 3 bases unmatched. This CDR3 spans 18 amino acids. As DNA, the CDR3 is TGCGCCAGCAGCCAACGCGGGACTAGCGGGAGCTCCTACAATGAGCAGTTCTTC. Translated, it gives CASSQRGTSGSSYNEQFF.

The chain couples TRBV7-6 to TRBJ2-7, with TRBD2 as a possible D gene (5 bases). CDR1 and CDR2 (germline): SGHVS, FNYEAQ. Trimming left V 2 bases short and J 5 bases short, with 13 bases between. The CDR3 runs to 14 residues. CDR3 residues: CASSLLGESDEQYF. CDR3 DNA: TGTGCCAGCAGCTTACTCGGGGAATCGGACGAGCAGTACTTC.

The J gene is TRBJ1-1, the V gene TRBV4-2; 9 bases are shared with TRBD1. This CDR3 spans 15 amino acids. V gave up 3 bases and J gave up 7 bases; unmatched junction bases: 9. Germline loops: CDR1 LGHNA, CDR2 YNFKEQ. CDR3 residues: CASSQGQGLTGEAFF. In DNA, the CDR3 is TGTGCCAGCAGCCAGGGACAGGGATTGACTGGTGAAGCTTTCTTT.

The rearrangement joins TRBV5-6 to TRBJ1-1, with a tentative D call TRBD1 (6 bases). V lost 6 bases to trimming and J lost 3 bases, with 6 bases between them. Looked up from germline, CDR1 is SGHDT and CDR2 is YYEEEE. This CDR3 region has 11 residues. The CDR3 reads CASNRDTEAFF. As DNA, the CDR3 is TGTGCCAGCAACAGGGACACTGAAGCTTTCTTT. Full variable domain (outside the CDR3, taken from reference TRBV5-6 and TRBJ1-1): DAGVTQSPTHLIKTRGQQVTLRCSPKSGHDTVSWYQQALGQGPQFIFQYYEEEERQRGNFPDRFSGHQFPNYSSELNVNALLLGDSALYLCASNRDTEAFFGQGTRLTVV.

This chain uses TRBV2 with TRBJ1-1; D remains ambiguous. The CDR3 covers 14 residues. Trimming removed 7 bases at V and 0 bases at J, with 12 bases between. Looked up from germline, CDR1 is SNHLY and CDR2 is FYNNEI. The CDR3 DNA reads as TGTGCCAGCATAAAGAACAGCCTGAACACTGAAGCTTTCTTT. This codes for CASIKNSLNTEAFF. The full variable domain, rest sourced from reference TRBV2 and TRBJ1-1, is EPEVTQTPSHQVTQMGQEVILRCVPISNHLYFYWYRQILGQKVEFLVSFYNNEISEKSEIFDDQFSVERPDGSNFTLKIRSTKLEDSAMYFCASIKNSLNTEAFFGQGTRLTVV.